This TCR beta chain was captured in a study of OX40 agonist ivuxolimab in advanced cancers. Study at large: A mean age of 60 years, range roughly 23 to 85, was recorded, and about 83% were male. Prior checkpoint blockade (anti-PD-1, anti-PD-L1 or anti-CTLA-4) was permitted; approximately 41% had it. Study-wide findings and caveats: Patients who responded partially at 0.1-3.0 mg/kg showed clonal expansion ranking among the lowest.

The germline CDR1 and CDR2 sequences are LNHDA and SQIVND (reference sequence). The CDR3 has 19 residues. V was trimmed by 4 bases and J by 0 bases, leaving 23 bases between them. Generated by immunoSEQ multiplex PCR, the TCRdb table keeps only in-frame clones and is missing some. Of tens of thousands of clones in the sample, approximately 90% were seen once. In the case of this clone: Its antigen remains unidentified.

Baseline was the first blood sampling point, followed by cycle 4 day 1 and cycle 7 day 1. Sample: CD4+ or CD8+ T cells sorted from blood, taken in a trial of the OX40 agonist ivuxolimab. J is TRBJ2-3 and V is TRBV19; weak D call: TRBD1 (6 bases). The receptor was derived from an adult with an advanced solid tumor such as melanoma, head and neck, liver or kidney cancer. The DNA for the CDR3 is TGTGCCAGTAGTAACCCCCGAGTACGTACAGGGATGAGCACAGATACGCAGTATTTT. This translates into CASSNPRVRTGMSTDTQYF. The variable domain in full, with the rest retrieved from reference TRBV19 and TRBJ2-3, is DGGITQSPKYLFRKEGQNVTLSCEQNLNHDAMYWYRQDPGQGLRLIYYSQIVNDFQKGDIAEGYSVSREKKESFPLTVTSAQKNPTAFYLCASSNPRVRTGMSTDTQYFGPGTRLTVL.